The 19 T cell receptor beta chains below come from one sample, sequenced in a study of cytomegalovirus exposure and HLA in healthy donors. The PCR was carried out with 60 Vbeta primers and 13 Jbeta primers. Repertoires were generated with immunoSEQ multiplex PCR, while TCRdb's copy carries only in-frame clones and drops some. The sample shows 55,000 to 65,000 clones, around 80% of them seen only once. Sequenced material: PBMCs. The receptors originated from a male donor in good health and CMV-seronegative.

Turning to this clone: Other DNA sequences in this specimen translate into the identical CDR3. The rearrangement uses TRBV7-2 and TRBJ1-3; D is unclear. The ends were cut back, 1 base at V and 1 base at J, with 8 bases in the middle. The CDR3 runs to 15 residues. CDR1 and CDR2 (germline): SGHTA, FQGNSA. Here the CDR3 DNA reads TGTGCCAGCAGCTTAGGGGGAGTATCTGGAAACACCATATATTTT. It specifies CASSLGGVSGNTIYF.

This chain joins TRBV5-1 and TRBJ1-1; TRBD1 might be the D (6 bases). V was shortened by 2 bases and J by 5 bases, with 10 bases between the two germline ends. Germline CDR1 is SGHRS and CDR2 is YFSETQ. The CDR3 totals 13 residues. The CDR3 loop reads CASSFPGVTEAFF. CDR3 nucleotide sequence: TGCGCCAGCAGCTTCCCAGGGGTAACTGAAGCTTTCTTT.

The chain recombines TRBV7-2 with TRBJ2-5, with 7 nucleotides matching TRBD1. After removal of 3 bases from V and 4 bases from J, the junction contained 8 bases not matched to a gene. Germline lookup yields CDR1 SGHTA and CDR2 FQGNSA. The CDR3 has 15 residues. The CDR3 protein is CASSFDRVSIETQYF. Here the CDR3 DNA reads TGTGCCAGCAGCTTCGACAGGGTGAGCATAGAGACCCAGTACTTC.

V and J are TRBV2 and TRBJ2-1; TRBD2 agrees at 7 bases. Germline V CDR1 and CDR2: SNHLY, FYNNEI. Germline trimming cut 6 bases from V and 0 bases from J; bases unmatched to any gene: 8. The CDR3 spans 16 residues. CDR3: CASRGGNYLSYNEQFF. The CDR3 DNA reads TGTGCCAGCAGGGGGGGGAACTACCTCTCCTACAATGAGCAGTTCTTC.

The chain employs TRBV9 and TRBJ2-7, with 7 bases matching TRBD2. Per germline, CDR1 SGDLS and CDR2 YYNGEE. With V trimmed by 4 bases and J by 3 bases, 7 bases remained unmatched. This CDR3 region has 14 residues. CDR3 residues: CASSLGDYSYEQYF. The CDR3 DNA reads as TGTGCCAGCAGCCTAGGGGACTACAGCTACGAGCAGTACTTC.

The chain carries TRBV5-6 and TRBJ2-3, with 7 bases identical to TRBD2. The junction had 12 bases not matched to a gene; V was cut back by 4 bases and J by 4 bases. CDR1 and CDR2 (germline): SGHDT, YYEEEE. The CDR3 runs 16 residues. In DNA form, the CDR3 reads TGTGCCAGCAGCGCCCCGGCGGGCGGGGGATCAGATACGCAGTATTTT. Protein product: CASSAPAGGGSDTQYF.

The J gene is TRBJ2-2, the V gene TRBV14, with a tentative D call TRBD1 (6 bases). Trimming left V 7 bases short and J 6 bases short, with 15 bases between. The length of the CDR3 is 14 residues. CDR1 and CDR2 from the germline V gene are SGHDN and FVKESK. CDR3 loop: CASTRTRGSGELFF. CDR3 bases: TGTGCCAGCACCAGAACCAGGGGTTCCGGGGAGCTGTTTTTT.

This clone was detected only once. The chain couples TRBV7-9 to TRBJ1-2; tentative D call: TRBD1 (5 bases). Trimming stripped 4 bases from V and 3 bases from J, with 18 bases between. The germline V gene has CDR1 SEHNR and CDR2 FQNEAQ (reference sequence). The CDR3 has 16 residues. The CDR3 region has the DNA TGTGCCAGCAGCTCTGTTCCCAGGGTTAGGGACTATGGCTACACCTTC. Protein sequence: CASSSVPRVRDYGYTF.

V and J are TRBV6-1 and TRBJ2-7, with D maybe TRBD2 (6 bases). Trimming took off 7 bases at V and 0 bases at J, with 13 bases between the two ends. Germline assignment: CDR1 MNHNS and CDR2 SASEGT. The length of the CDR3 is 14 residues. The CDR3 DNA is TGTGCCAGCACCCCGGGACTGCCCTCCTACGAGCAGTACTTC. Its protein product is CASTPGLPSYEQYF.

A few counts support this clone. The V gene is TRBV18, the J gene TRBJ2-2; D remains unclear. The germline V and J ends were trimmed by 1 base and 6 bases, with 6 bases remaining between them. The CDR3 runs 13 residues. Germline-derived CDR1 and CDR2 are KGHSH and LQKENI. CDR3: CASSPLPAGELFF. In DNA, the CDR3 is TGTGCCAGCTCACCACTTCCGGCCGGGGAGCTGTTTTTT.

DNA for the CDR3: TGTGCCAGCAGCCCCCCTCGGGGGGGTAACACTGAAGCTTTCTTT. It yields the protein CASSPPRGGNTEAFF. The chain is built from TRBV5-4 and TRBJ1-1; D might be TRBD1 (5 bases). The CDR3 sequence is 15 residues long. V was pared by 4 bases and J by 2 bases, with 15 bases between. Germline CDR1 and CDR2: SGHNT and YYREEE (reference sequence).

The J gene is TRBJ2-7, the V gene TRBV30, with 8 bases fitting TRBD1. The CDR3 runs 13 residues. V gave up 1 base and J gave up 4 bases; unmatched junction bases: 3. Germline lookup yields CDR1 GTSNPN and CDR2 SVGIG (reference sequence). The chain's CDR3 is CAWSEDRAYEQYF. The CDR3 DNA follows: TGTGCCTGGAGTGAGGACAGGGCGTACGAGCAGTACTTC.

The CDR3 region has the DNA TGTGCCAGCAGCTTAGGCCCCAGGGGATCCTACGAGCAGTACTTC. Translated: CASSLGPRGSYEQYF. The chain employs TRBV13 and TRBJ2-7; D is perhaps TRBD1 (6 bases). Trimming removed 0 bases at V and 1 base at J, with 10 bases between. The CDR3 length is 15 residues. In germline, CDR1 is PRHDT, CDR2 FYEKMQ (reference sequence).

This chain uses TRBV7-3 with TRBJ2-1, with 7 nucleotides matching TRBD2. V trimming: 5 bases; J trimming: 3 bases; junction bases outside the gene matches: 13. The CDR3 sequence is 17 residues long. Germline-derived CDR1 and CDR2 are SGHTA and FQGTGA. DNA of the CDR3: TGTGCCAGCAGCCATTACGTAAACCGGGGGGTCTACAATGAGCAGTTCTTC. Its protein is CASSHYVNRGVYNEQFF.

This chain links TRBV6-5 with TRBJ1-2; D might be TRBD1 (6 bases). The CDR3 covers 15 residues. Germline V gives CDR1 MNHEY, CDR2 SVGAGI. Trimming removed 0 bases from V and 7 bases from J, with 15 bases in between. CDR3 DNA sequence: TGTGCCAGCAGTTACTCTGGAAGGGAAGGGGGTGGCTACACCTTC. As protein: CASSYSGREGGGYTF.

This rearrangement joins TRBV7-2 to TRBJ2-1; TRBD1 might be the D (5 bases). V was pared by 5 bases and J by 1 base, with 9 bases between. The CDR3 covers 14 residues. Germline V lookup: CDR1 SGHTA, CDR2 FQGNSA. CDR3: CASSPQGSYNEQFF. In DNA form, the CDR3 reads TGTGCCAGCAGCCCCCAGGGATCCTACAATGAGCAGTTCTTC.

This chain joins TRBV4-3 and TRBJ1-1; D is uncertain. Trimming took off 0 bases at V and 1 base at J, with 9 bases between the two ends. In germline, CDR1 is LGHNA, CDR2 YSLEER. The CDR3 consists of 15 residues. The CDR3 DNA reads TGCGCCAGCAGCCAAGAGGCAGGATCGAACACTGAAGCTTTCTTT. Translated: CASSQEAGSNTEAFF.

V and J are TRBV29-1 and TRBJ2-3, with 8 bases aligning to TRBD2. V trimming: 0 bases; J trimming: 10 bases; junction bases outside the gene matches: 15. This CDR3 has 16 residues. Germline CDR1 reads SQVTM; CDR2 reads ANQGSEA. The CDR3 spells CSVEDEGGTRGEAQYF. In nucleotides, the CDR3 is TGCAGCGTTGAAGATGAAGGAGGGACTAGGGGTGAGGCGCAGTATTTT.

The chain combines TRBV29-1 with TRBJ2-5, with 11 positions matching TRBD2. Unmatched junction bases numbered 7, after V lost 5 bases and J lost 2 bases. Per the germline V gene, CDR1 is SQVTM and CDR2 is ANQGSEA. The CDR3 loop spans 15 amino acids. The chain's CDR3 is CSVWLAGGTQETQYF. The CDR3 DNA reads TGCAGCGTTTGGCTAGCGGGGGGCACGCAAGAGACCCAGTACTTC.